This TCR beta chain was identified in a study of shared clonotypes between healthy human individuals. The CDR3 spans 13 residues. Germline CDR1 and CDR2: GTSNPN and SVGIG (reference sequence). Trimming stripped 2 bases from V and 5 bases from J, with 9 bases between. For this clone: Its antigen remains unknown.

The method was immunoSEQ multiplex PCR; TCRdb's version includes in-frame clones alone and lacks a portion of them. Of some 2 million clones in the sample, roughly 94% were seen once. Study observations and caveats: Non-shared clonotypes had lower generation probabilities than clonotypes shared by all four sorted-subset donors. Expectations were that clonotype sharing among donors would be affected by sequencing depth. Memory subsets had estimated richness that was generally smaller than that of naive subsets.

The sequence was obtained from a man aged 18 to 35 in good health. V usage is TRBV30 and J usage is TRBJ1-4, with a possible D match to TRBD1 (6 bases). Sequencing used naive CD4+ T cells sorted from blood. Subset meaning: CD45RA+ positively selected. The DNA of the CDR3 is TGTGCCTGGAGTCAGGGGTTGAATGAAAAACTGTTTTTT. Protein product: CAWSQGLNEKLFF.